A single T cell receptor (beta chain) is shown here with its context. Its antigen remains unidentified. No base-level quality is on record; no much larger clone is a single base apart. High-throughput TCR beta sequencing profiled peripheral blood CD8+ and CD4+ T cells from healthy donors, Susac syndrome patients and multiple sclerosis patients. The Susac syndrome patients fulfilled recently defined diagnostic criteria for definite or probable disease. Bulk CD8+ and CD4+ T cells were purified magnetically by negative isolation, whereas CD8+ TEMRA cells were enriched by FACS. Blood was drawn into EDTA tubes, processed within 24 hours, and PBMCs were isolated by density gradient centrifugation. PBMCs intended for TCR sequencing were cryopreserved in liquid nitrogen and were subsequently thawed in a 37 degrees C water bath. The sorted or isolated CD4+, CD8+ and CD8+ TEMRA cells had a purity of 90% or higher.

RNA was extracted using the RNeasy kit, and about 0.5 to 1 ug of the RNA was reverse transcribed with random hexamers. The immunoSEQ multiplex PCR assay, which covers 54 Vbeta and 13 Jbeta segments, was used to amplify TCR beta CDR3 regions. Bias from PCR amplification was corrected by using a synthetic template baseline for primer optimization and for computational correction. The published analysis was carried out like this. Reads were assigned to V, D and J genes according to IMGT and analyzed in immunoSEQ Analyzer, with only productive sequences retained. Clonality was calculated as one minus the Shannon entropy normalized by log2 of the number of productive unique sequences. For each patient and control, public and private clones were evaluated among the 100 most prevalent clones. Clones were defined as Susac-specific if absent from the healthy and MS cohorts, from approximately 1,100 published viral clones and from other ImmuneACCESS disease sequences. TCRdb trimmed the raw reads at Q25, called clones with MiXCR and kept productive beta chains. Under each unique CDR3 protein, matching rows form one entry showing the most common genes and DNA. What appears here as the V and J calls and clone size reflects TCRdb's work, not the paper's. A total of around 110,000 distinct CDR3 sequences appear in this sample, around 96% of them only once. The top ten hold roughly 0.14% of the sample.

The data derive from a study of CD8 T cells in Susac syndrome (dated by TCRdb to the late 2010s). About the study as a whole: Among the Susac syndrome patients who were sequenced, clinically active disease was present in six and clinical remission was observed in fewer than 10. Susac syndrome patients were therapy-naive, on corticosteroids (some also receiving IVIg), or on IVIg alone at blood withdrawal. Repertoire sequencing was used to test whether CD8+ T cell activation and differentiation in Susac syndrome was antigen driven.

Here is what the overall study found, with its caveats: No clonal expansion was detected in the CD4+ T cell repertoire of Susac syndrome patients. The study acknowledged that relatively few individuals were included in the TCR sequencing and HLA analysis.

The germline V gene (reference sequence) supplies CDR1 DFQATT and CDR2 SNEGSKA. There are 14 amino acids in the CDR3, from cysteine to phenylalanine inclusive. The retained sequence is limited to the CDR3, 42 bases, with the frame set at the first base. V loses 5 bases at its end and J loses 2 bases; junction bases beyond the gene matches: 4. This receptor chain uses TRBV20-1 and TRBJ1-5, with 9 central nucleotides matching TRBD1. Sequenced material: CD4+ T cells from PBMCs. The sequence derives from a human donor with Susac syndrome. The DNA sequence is TGCAGTGCTGGGGACAGGGCTCGCAATCAGCCCCAGCATTTT. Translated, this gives CSAGDRARNQPQHF.